This record concerns one TCR beta chain sequence. In germline, CDR1 is ENHRY, CDR2 SYGVKD. The CDR3 extends over 16 amino acids. The V end lost 0 bases, the J end lost 6 bases, and 18 bases lay between the germline ends. Profiled with immunoSEQ multiplex PCR; TCRdb holds only in-frame clones, not every one. The sample includes hundreds of thousands of clones, more than 85% of them seen just once. The data stem from a study of shared clonotypes between healthy human individuals. CD45RO-negative CD8 cells positively selected for CCR7 made up the naive population, which excluded terminally differentiated effector memory CD45RA+ cells.

Sequenced sample: naive CD8+ T cells sorted from blood. The sequence came from a man aged 25 to 45 in good health. The rearrangement links TRBV10-3 to TRBJ2-7; TRBD2 is a possible D gene (6 bases). Here the CDR3 DNA reads TGTGCCATCAGTGAGTCTCCAACTAGCCCAGATGGCGAGCAGTACTTC. Translated: CAISESPTSPDGEQYF.